This T cell receptor beta chain was recorded in a study of blood T cell repertoires in COVID-19. Study-level background: The United States, Italy and Spain supplied acute and convalescent COVID-19 samples.

J gave up 7 bases and V 4 bases, and 7 bases lay outside the gene matches. The CDR3 is made up of 16 amino acids. In germline, CDR1 is MNHEY, CDR2 SMNVEV (reference sequence). Libraries were prepared by immunoSEQ multiplex PCR; TCRdb keeps only in-frame clonotypes and omits some of them. The top ten hold roughly an eighth of the sample, which has around 60,000 clones, approximately 91% seen once. This receptor was obtained from a woman aged 55-69 years with active COVID-19. Sequencing input: peripheral blood. J is TRBJ2-3 and V is TRBV27; 14 bases are shared with TRBD2. DNA for the CDR3: TGTGCCAGCAGTTCACAGACTAGCGGGGGGGCAAATACGCAGTATTTT. Protein: CASSSQTSGGANTQYF.